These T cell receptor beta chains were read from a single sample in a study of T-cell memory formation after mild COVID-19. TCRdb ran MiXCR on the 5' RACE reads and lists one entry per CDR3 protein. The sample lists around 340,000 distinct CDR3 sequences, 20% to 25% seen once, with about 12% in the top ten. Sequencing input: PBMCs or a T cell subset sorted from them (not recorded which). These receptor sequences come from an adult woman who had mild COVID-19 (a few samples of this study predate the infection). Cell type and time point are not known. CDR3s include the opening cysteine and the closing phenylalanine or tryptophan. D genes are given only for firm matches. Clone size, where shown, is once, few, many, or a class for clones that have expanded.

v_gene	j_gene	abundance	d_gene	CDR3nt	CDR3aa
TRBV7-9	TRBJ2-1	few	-	TGTGCCAGCAGCCAGCGAGGGGGGTACAATGAGCAGTTCTTC	CASSQRGGYNEQFF
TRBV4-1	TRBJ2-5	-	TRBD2	TGCGCCAGCAGCCCCACATCCCGGACTAGGTTCGCGACCCAGTACTTC	CASSPTSRTRFATQYF
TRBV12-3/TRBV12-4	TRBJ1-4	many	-	TGTGCCAGCAGTTTAGGACAGAGAGAAAAACTGTTTTTT	CASSLGQREKLFF
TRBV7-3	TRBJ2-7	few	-	TGTGCCAGCAGCCCCTCCGGGACGGATGCCTACGAGCAGTACTTC	CASSPSGTDAYEQYF
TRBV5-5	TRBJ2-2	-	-	TGTGCCAGCAGCCTCAACAGGGCTCCGGCCACCGGGGAGCTGTTTTTT	CASSLNRAPATGELFF
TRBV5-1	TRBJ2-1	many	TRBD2	TGCGCCAGCAGCCCCCGAGGCGGGGGATCTTACAATGAGCAGTTCTTC	CASSPRGGGSYNEQFF
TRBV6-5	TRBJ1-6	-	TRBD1	TGTGCCAGCAGTGAACGGGACAGGGCTTCACCCCTCCACTTT	CASSERDRASPLHF
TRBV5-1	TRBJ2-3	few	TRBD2	TGCGCCAGCAGCTTGGGCAGCGGGGTGACGGACACAGATACGCAGTATTTT	CASSLGSGVTDTDTQYF
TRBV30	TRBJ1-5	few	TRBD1	TGTGCCTGGGGACAGGGCAATCAGCCCCAGCATTTT	CAWGQGNQPQHF
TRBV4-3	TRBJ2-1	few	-	TGCGCCAGCAGCGGGGGGGTGCAGGGGATAAATGAGCAGTTCTTC	CASSGGVQGINEQFF
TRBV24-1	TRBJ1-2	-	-	TGTGCCACCAGTGACAGACTTAAGGGATATGGCTACACCTTC	CATSDRLKGYGYTF
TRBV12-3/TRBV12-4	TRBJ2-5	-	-	TGTGCCAGCAGCCCAACACCCGACGTAGAGACCCAGTACTTC	CASSPTPDVETQYF
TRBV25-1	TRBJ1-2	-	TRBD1	TGTGCCAGCAGTGCACAGACAGGGATCGGTGGCTACACCTTC	CASSAQTGIGGYTF
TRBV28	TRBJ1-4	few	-	TGTGCCAGCAGTTACATGGGAACTAATGAAAAACTGTTTTTT	CASSYMGTNEKLFF
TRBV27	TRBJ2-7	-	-	TGTGCCAGCAGTTTGTTTCGACAGAGTCACGAGCAGTACTTC	CASSLFRQSHEQYF
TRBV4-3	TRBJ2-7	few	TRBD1	TGCGCCAGCAGCCAAGACCAAAAACCGGGACAGACCTACTTC	CASSQDQKPGQTYF
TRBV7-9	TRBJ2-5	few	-	TGTGCCAGCAGCTTAGCCGGGACAGAGACCCAGTACTTC	CASSLAGTETQYF
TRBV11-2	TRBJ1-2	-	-	TGTGCCAGCAGCCGAGAAGGGGTCTATGGCTACACCTTC	CASSREGVYGYTF
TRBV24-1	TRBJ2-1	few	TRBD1	TGTGCCACCAGTGATTCTGACCGGACAGGGATGAATGAGCAGTTCTTC	CATSDSDRTGMNEQFF
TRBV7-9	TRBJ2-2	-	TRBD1	TGTGCCAGCAGTTACCCCGTCGGACAGGGGACCGGGGAGCTGTTTTTT	CASSYPVGQGTGELFF
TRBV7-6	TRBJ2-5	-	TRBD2	TGTGCCAGCAGCTTAGAAGAGGGAACCGGGACTAGCGGGAGAGTAGAGACCCAGTACTTC	CASSLEEGTGTSGRVETQYF
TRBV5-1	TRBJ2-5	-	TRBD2	TGCGCCAGCAGCTTCCTAGAGAAGACTAGCGGGGAGACCCAGTACTTC	CASSFLEKTSGETQYF
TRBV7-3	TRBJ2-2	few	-	TGTGCCAGCAGCTTACAGGGGGGATTCGGGGAGCTGTTTTTT	CASSLQGGFGELFF
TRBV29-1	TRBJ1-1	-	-	TGCAGCGTTGAAGACGGAGACAGGACTGAAGCTTTCTTT	CSVEDGDRTEAFF
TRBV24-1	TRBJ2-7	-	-	TGTGCCACCAGTGACCCCCGCACGGCCTACGAGCAGTACTTC	CATSDPRTAYEQYF
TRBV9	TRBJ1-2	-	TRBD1	TGTGCCAGCAGCCTTACAGGGGGTCCCTATGGCTACACCTTC	CASSLTGGPYGYTF
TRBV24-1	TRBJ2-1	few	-	TGTGCCACCGCGGGGGCAGGTGAGCAGTTCTTC	CATAGAGEQFF
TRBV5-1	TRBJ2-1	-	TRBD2	TGCGCCAGCAGCTCGACTAGCGGGGGACTCTACAATGAGCAGTTCTTC	CASSSTSGGLYNEQFF
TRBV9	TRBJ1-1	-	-	TGTGCCAGCACAGCCGGCTTGTCCAACACTGAAGCTTTCTTT	CASTAGLSNTEAFF
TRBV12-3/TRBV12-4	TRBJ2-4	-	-	TGTGCCAGCAGCCTTAATGGGGTAGCGAACATTCAGTACTTC	CASSLNGVANIQYF
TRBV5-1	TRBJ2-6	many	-	TGCGCCAGCAGCTTGGTGGCAGTTAACTCTGGGGCCAACGTCCTGACTTTC	CASSLVAVNSGANVLTF
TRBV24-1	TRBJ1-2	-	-	TGTGCCACCAGTGCGAACACACCTTTTTTGGGTGGCTACACCTTC	CATSANTPFLGGYTF
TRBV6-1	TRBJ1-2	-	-	TGTGCCAGCATGGGCAGAGGCTCATCTGGCTACACCTTC	CASMGRGSSGYTF
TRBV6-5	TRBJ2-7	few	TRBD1	TGTGCCAGCAGTTTTAACCCCGGGACAGCCGCCTACGAGCAGTACTTC	CASSFNPGTAAYEQYF
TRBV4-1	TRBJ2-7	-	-	TGCGCCAGCAGCCAAGATCCGGAGAGGACCTACGAGCAGTACTTC	CASSQDPERTYEQYF
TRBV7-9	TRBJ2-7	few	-	TGTGCCAGCAGCTCCTCAGGGAAGGGAAACGAGCAGTACTTC	CASSSSGKGNEQYF
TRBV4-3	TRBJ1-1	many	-	TGCGCCAGCAGCCAAGACCAGGCCATGAACACTGAAGCTTTCTTT	CASSQDQAMNTEAFF
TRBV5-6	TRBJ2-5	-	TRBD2	TGTGCCAGCAGCTTGTACATGTCTAGCGGGATGGAGACCCAGTACTTC	CASSLYMSSGMETQYF
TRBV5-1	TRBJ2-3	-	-	TGCGCCAGCAGCTCTATCCAAGCGGAAACGAGCACAGATACGCAGTATTTT	CASSSIQAETSTDTQYF
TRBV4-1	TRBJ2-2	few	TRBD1	TGCGCCAGCAGCCAAGCGGGACAGGGATGGAACACCGGGGAGCTGTTTTTT	CASSQAGQGWNTGELFF
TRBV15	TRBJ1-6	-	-	TGTGCCACCAGCAGACAGAGTGGGGGTAATTCACCCCTCCACTTT	CATSRQSGGNSPLHF
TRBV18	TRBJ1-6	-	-	TGTGCCAGCTCACCTCGAGAAGGGGCACTCAATTCACCCCTCCACTTT	CASSPREGALNSPLHF
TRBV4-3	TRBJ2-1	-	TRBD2	TGCGCCAGCAGCCAAGGGGGCAGCGGGAGGTTCCATGAGGATGAGCAGTTCTTC	CASSQGGSGRFHEDEQFF
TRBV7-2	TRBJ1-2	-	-	TGTGCCAGCAGCACCGGCCTGGGGCAATATGGCTACACCTTC	CASSTGLGQYGYTF
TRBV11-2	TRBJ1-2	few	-	TGTGCCAGCAGCAACGAGTACTTTGGCTACACCTTC	CASSNEYFGYTF
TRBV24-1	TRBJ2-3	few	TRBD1	TGTGCCACCAGTGATTTGAGACAGGGGGGAAAGACGCAGTATTTT	CATSDLRQGGKTQYF
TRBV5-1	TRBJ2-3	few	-	TGCGCCAGCAGCTTGGGACCGCCTACAGATACGCAGTATTTT	CASSLGPPTDTQYF
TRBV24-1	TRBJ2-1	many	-	TGTGCCACCAGTGATCCTAGGGGAAAAGGCGGCAATGAGCAGTTCTTC	CATSDPRGKGGNEQFF
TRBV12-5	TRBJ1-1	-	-	TGTGCTAGTGGATCCCAGGACAGCATGACACTCATGAACACTGAAGCTTTCTTT	CASGSQDSMTLMNTEAFF
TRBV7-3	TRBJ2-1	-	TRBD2	TGTGCCAGCAGCTTAAATGCGGGAGTTGTTCTGAATGAGCAGTTCTTC	CASSLNAGVVLNEQFF
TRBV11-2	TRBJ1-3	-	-	TGTGCCAGCAGCTCCTGGGGTCAGATCTCTGGAAACACCATATATTTT	CASSSWGQISGNTIYF
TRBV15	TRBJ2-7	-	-	TGTGCCACCAGCAGAGATCCGGGACACTACTACGAGCAGTACTTC	CATSRDPGHYYEQYF
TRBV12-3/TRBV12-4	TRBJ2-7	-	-	TGTGCCAGCAGTTCCGCCAACTTCTCCTACGAGCAGTACTTC	CASSSANFSYEQYF
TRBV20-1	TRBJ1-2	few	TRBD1	TGCAGTGCCAGGGGGGAGTTGGGCTATGGCTACACCTTC	CSARGELGYGYTF
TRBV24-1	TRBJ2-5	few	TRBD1	TGTGCCACCAGTGATAACAGGGGAAAAGAGACCCAGTACTTC	CATSDNRGKETQYF
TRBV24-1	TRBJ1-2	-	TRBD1	TGTGCCACCAGTGACAGAGGGACAGGGCGTTCCGGCTACACCTTC	CATSDRGTGRSGYTF
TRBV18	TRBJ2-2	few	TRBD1	TGTGCCAGCTCACCAGCCGGGACAGCGAACACCGGGGAGCTGTTTTTT	CASSPAGTANTGELFF
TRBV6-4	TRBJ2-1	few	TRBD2	TGTGCCAGCAGAGCTAGCGGGGCGGAATATTACAATGAGCAGTTCTTC	CASRASGAEYYNEQFF